The 24 T cell receptor delta chains below all came from one sample that was sequenced in a study of γδ T cells in repeated Plasmodium falciparum infection. TCRdb reprocessed the multiplex PCR reads using CATT. The data contain 75,000 to 100,000 delta-chain clones, more than 1.4% of them singletons. Flow sorting of PBMC yielded separate Vgamma9/Vdelta2+ and Vdelta2-negative gammadelta T cell populations for bulk repertoire analysis. The sample taken for sequencing was gamma-delta T cells from blood. The receptors originated from a pool of human donors (malaria-infected and uninfected, not separated).

Note on this clone: A single base is all that separates this from a far larger clone, so a read error is likely. Within the sample, other DNA sequences also encode this same CDR3. The V call is TRDV1, the J call TRDJ1; 7 nucleotides agree with TRDD3. TCRdb carries no J gene annotation; the J gene was assigned here by matching the DNA with germline. Germline loops: CDR1 TSWWSYY, CDR2 QGS. V shed 1 base and J 2 bases; nucleotides not matched to a gene: 28. The CDR3 has 23 residues. The CDR3 here is CALGEQYLNLYWGTSGGTDKLIF. The CDR3 nucleotides are TGTGCTCTTGGGGAACAATACCTAAACCTGTACTGGGGAACCAGTGGGGGGACCGATAAACTCATCTTT.

Points on this clone: A read error likely explains why the TCRdb protein, taken from a much larger clone, differs from this DNA's translation at residue 11; the protein shown is translated from the DNA. This chain links TRDV2 with TRDJ3, with 8 bases that match TRDD3. J was trimmed by 0 bases and V by 0 bases; bases with no gene match: 9. CDR1 and CDR2 (germline): GEAIGNYY, EKD. The CDR3 consists of 20 residues. CDR3 region: CACDTGDWGEISWDTRQMFF. Written as DNA, the CDR3 is TGTGCCTGTGACACCGGCGACTGGGGGGAAATCTCCTGGGACACCCGACAGATGTTTTTC.

This clone has more than one count but fewer than ten. TCRdb's listed protein matches a much larger clone and diverges from this DNA's translation at residue 3, likely through a read error; the protein shown comes from the DNA. V and J are TRDV1 and TRDJ1; 7 bases match TRDD3. No J segment appears in TCRdb, so it was assigned here by matching the sequence to germline. From germline, CDR1 is TSWWSYY and CDR2 QGS. The CDR3 runs 14 residues. The CDR3 region is CAPGGPGDTDKLIF. The DNA of the CDR3 is TGTGCTCCTGGGGGTCCTGGTGACACCGATAAACTCATCTTT.

This clone was recorded a few times. TCRdb lists the protein of a much larger clone for this DNA, which differs at residue 8, so this is likely a read error; the protein given here is translated from the DNA itself. This rearrangement joins TRDV1 to TRDJ1; 7 nucleotides align to TRDD2. The J gene, missing from TCRdb, was assigned here through DNA to germline matching. CDR1 TSWWSYY and CDR2 QGS come from the germline V gene. This CDR3 is built from 16 residues. CDR3 sequence reads: CALGKLPNRMGSKLIF. The CDR3 nucleotides are TGTGCTCTTGGGAAACTTCCTAATAGGATGGGGAGTAAACTCATCTTT.

Comments on this clone: The protein recorded in TCRdb matches a much larger clone and deviates from this DNA's translation at residue 15, suggesting a read error; the protein here is obtained by translating the DNA. This chain's CDR3 is CACDTLLLGDTRYTNKLIF. CDR3 nucleotides: TGTGCCTGTGACACCCTCCTACTGGGGGATACCCGCTACACCAATAAACTCATCTTT. The chain is built from TRDV2 and TRDJ1; 12 nucleotides match TRDD3. The J gene was not available in TCRdb and was assigned here by matching the DNA to germline segments. CDR1 is GEAIGNYY and CDR2 is EKD in the germline V gene. The CDR3 is made up of 19 amino acids.

This clone has only a few counts. TCRdb's protein for this DNA is that of a much larger clone and differs from the translation at residue 19, likely a read error; the protein shown is the DNA translation. The rearrangement uses TRDV1 and TRDJ1, with TRDD3 identical over 9 bases. V lost 1 base and J lost 3; bases outside the gene matches: 30. The length of the CDR3 is 24 residues. Germline V lookup: CDR1 TSWWSYY, CDR2 QGS. CDR3 sequence reads: CALGEPLSSLAQELGDPYADKLIF. CDR3 nucleotide sequence: TGTGCTCTTGGGGAACCTCTGTCAAGCCTGGCCCAAGAGCTGGGGGATCCGTACGCCGATAAACTCATCTTT.

About this clone: The protein held in TCRdb is that of a much larger clone and does not match this DNA's translation at residue 6, likely because of a read error; the protein shown is translated from the DNA. This sequence joins TRDV2 and TRDJ1; tentative D call: TRDD3 (5 bases). Trimming stripped 0 bases from V and 2 bases from J, with 9 bases between. This CDR3 has 14 amino acids. Germline CDR1 reads GEAIGNYY; CDR2 reads EKD. CDR3 coding DNA: TGTGCCTGTGACACCACCCGGGGGACCGATAAACTCATCTTT. Its translation: CACDTTRGTDKLIF.

Points on this clone: This DNA's translation and the protein TCRdb lists, from a much larger clone, do not match at residue 8, likely due to a read error; the protein shown is translated from the DNA. The rearrangement joins TRDV1 to TRDJ1, with a possible D match to TRDD3 (6 bases). V was pared by 4 bases and J by 7 bases, with 31 bases between. The CDR3 runs 19 residues. Per the germline V gene, CDR1 is TSWWSYY and CDR2 is QGS. CDR3 loop: CALGVPTGTEGIGRTKLIF. CDR3 coding DNA: TGTGCTCTTGGGGTCCCCACCGGTACGGAAGGGATAGGGAGAACTAAACTCATCTTT.

With respect to this clone: The translation of this DNA and the TCRdb protein of a much larger clone differ at residue 11, probably owing to a read error; the protein shown here is translated from the DNA. The chain couples TRDV2 to TRDJ1; 9 bases map to TRDD3. CDR1 GEAIGNYY and CDR2 EKD come from the germline V gene. This CDR3 has 15 amino acids. The CDR3 loop reads CACNTGGHYTGKLIF. Written as DNA, the CDR3 is TGTGCCTGCAATACTGGGGGACATTACACCGGTAAACTCATCTTT.

This clone was seen a handful of times. The TCRdb protein, from a much larger clone, departs from this DNA's translation at residue 16, likely by read error; the protein shown derives from the DNA. This sequence joins TRDV2 and TRDJ1, with 13 bases matching TRDD3. TCRdb records no J gene; here it was assigned by comparing the DNA to germline. Trimming cost V 4 bases and J 1 base; bases outside gene matches: 23. The CDR3 length is 22 residues. Germline CDR1 reads GEAIGNYY; CDR2 reads EKD. DNA for the CDR3: TGTGCCTGTGAAACCTCGCCCTCGTACTGGGGGATACGCGTTCCCGGCACCGATAAACTCATCTTT. Translation: CACETSPSYWGIRVPGTDKLIF.

This clone was observed a handful of times. A far larger clone is only one base removed, so a read error is likely. The same CDR3 also results from other DNA sequences found in this sample. This rearrangement joins TRDV1 to TRDJ1; TRDD3 matches at 11 bases. TCRdb supplies no J gene; here it was assigned by aligning the nucleotide sequence to germline. Per the germline V gene, CDR1 is TSWWSYY and CDR2 is QGS. The CDR3 runs to 20 residues. The CDR3 loop reads CALNLPRVLGDSRYTDKLIF. The CDR3, as DNA: TGTGCTCTTAACCTTCCTAGGGTACTGGGGGATAGCCGGTACACTGATAAACTCATCTTT.

On this clone: This likely came from a read error, as a far larger clone is one base away. This same CDR3 is encoded by further DNA sequences in the sample. V usage is TRDV2 and J usage is TRDJ1, with 10 bases identical to TRDD3. The J gene was missing in TCRdb and was found by matching the end of the DNA to germline. CDR1 is GEAIGNYY and CDR2 is EKD in the germline V gene. The ends lost 0 bases at V and 2 bases at J; junction bases unmatched: 5. The CDR3 runs to 16 residues. The CDR3 DNA follows: TGTGCCTGTGACACCGTGGGGGATACCGAGACCGATAAACTCATCTTT. This translates into CACDTVGDTETDKLIF.

This clone was detected a few times. TCRdb attributes to this sequence the protein of a much larger clone, which differs from the DNA translation at residue 7; a read error is likely, and the protein displayed is translated from the DNA. This chain connects TRDV2 to TRDJ1; D gene unclear. The CDR3 contains 14 residues. Trimming pared 3 bases from V and 4 bases from J, leaving 14 bases between. The germline V gene encodes CDR1 GEAIGNYY and CDR2 EKD. DNA for the CDR3: TGTGCCTGTGACCCCTTGGTGGCTATCGATAAACTCATCTTT. Translated: CACDPLVAIDKLIF.

In this sample, this clone is medium-sized. The sample holds other DNA sequences that translate to the same CDR3. The V and J genes are TRDV1 and TRDJ4; TRDD3 matches 12 bases. This CDR3 spans 20 amino acids. Looked up from germline, CDR1 is TSWWSYY and CDR2 is QGS. Unmatched junction bases numbered 14, after V lost 0 bases and J lost 0 bases. Here the CDR3 DNA reads TGTGCTCTTGGGGAACTATCTTACCCCTGGGGGATACGTGATTCCAGACCCCTGATCTTT. It yields the protein CALGELSYPWGIRDSRPLIF.

The sample holds a few counts of this clone. This DNA's translation differs at residue 18 from TCRdb's protein, which comes from a much larger clone; a read error is likely, and the protein shown is translated from the DNA. The rearrangement links TRDV1 to TRDJ1, with D possibly matching TRDD2 (9 bases). The CDR3 is made up of 22 amino acids. In germline, CDR1 is TSWWSYY, CDR2 QGS. CDR3 nucleotides: TGTGCTCTTGGGGAAGTGCCCCTTCCTACGTTACTGGGGGTTCAGTACACCTATAAACTCATCTTT. It yields the protein CALGEVPLPTLLGVQYTYKLIF.

A word on this clone: This DNA's translation differs at residue 23 from TCRdb's protein, which comes from a much larger clone; a read error is likely, and the protein shown is translated from the DNA. V gene TRDV1 combines with J gene TRDJ1; weak D call: TRDD3 (6 bases). The J gene, not given by TCRdb, was assigned here from a germline match of the nucleotide sequence. Germline CDR1 reads TSWWSYY; CDR2 reads QGS. The CDR3 is 27 residues long. In DNA, the CDR3 is TGTGCTCTTGGGGAACTCGTGAGGCGGGGGAGATGTAAAGAGTCTCACTCTCGGCTTAAGTACACCGGTAAACTCATCTTT. Translating gives CALGELVRRGRCKESHSRLKYTGKLIF.

This clone was counted only a few times. The TCRdb record carries a much larger clone's protein, which differs from this DNA's translation at residue 14; a read error is the likely cause, and the protein listed here is the DNA translation. This sequence joins TRDV2 and TRDJ1; 9 nucleotides match TRDD3. The trim removed 0 bases at V and 3 bases at J, leaving 16 bases unmatched. CDR1 and CDR2 from the germline V gene are GEAIGNYY and EKD. The CDR3 has 19 residues. CDR3 protein: CACDTLFTGGQPNPDKLIF. CDR3 coding DNA: TGTGCCTGTGACACCTTGTTTACTGGGGGACAACCTAACCCCGATAAACTCATCTTT.

As for this clone: The amino acid sequence in TCRdb belongs to a much larger clone and departs from this DNA's translation at residue 13, likely a sequencing read error; the sequence shown is translated from the DNA. V gene TRDV1 combines with J gene TRDJ1, with TRDD3 matching over 8 bases. The J gene comes from matching the DNA to germline here; TCRdb lacks it. Germline CDR1 reads TSWWSYY; CDR2 reads QGS. Trimming removed 2 bases from V and 0 bases from J; junction bases left unmatched: 14. The CDR3 loop spans 19 amino acids. CDR3 loop: CALGETLQLGGLHTDKLIF. The CDR3 nucleotides read TGTGCTCTTGGGGAAACTCTCCAACTGGGGGGCCTGCACACCGATAAACTCATCTTT.

This clone was observed a handful of times. This likely traces to a read error, being one base from a far larger clone. In the same sample, other DNA sequences code for this CDR3. The chain employs TRDV1 and TRDJ2, with 10 bases fitting TRDD3. Matching the DNA to germline supplied the J gene, which TCRdb does not give. Germline V lookup: CDR1 TSWWSYY, CDR2 QGS. The length of the CDR3 is 22 residues. Trimming at V came to 0 bases and at J to 2 bases, leaving 18 bases not matched to a gene. The CDR3 here is CALGELWESPTGGYALTAQLFF. The CDR3 nucleotides read TGTGCTCTTGGGGAACTATGGGAGTCCCCTACCGGGGGATACGCCTTGACAGCACAACTCTTCTTT.

This clone was seen at least ten times. This is likely an artifact of a read error, given a far larger clone one base away. Within the sample, other DNA sequences also encode this same CDR3. TRDV1 is the V gene, and the J gene was not called; the D segment call TRDD3 is taken from the table without a DNA check. The CDR3 is 13 residues long. Germline-derived CDR1 and CDR2 are TSWWSYY and QGS. The CDR3 DNA reads as TGTGCTCTTGGGGAAGAGTGGGACGATAAACTAATCTTT. This gives the protein CALGEEWDDKLIF.

Many counts were recorded for this clone. The protein given by TCRdb reflects a much larger clone and differs at residue 10 from this DNA's translation, likely from a read error; the protein shown is the DNA's translation. The chain joins TRDV2 to TRDJ1; possibly TRDD3 for D (5 bases). The J gene, left out of TCRdb, was set here by checking the DNA against germline. V dropped 0 bases and J dropped 7 bases, with 14 bases sitting between them. Per germline, CDR1 GEAIGNYY and CDR2 EKD. The CDR3 loop spans 14 amino acids. The CDR3: CACDTIWEAGKLIF. For the CDR3, the DNA is TGTGCCTGTGACACCATCTGGGAAGCCGGTAAACTCATCTTT.

As regards this clone: Given a far larger clone just one base away, this is likely a sequencing read error. The identical CDR3 is also encoded by other nucleotide sequences in the sample. The J gene is uncalled and the V gene is TRDV2; the DNA was not compared with TRDD3, the D call given in the table. This CDR3 is built from 22 residues. Germline CDR1 reads GEAIGNYY; CDR2 reads EKD. The CDR3 region is CACDSLPGDWGIKKTNTDKLIF. As DNA, the CDR3 is TGTGCCTGTGACAGCCTTCCTGGCGACTGGGGGATAAAGAAAACAAACACCGATAAGCTCATCTTT.

A remark on this clone: A far larger clone is only one base removed, so a read error is likely. The identical CDR3 is also encoded by other nucleotide sequences in the sample. CDR3 nucleotide sequence: TGTGCTCTTGGAGCCACGCCTTCTTGGCTATCAACTGGGGGATTTCATCGATTTTATCACACCGATAAACTCATCTTT. Amino acids: CALGATPSWLSTGGFHRFYHTDKLIF. This sequence joins TRDV1 and TRDJ1, with 10 bases matching TRDD3. No J segment appears in TCRdb, so it was assigned here by matching the sequence to germline. The V segment lost 6 bases and the J segment 0 bases; nucleotides outside the gene matches: 37. The CDR3 is 26 residues long. In germline, CDR1 is TSWWSYY, CDR2 QGS.

Points on this clone: TCRdb lists the protein of a much larger clone for this DNA, which differs at residue 8, so this is likely a read error; the protein given here is translated from the DNA itself. The chain carries TRDV1 and TRDJ1; weak D call: TRDD3 (8 bases). Assignment of the J gene here rests on matching the DNA to germline, because TCRdb gives none. The CDR3 is made up of 23 amino acids. V lost 5 bases to trimming and J lost 0 bases, with 37 bases between them. The germline V gene has CDR1 TSWWSYY and CDR2 QGS. CDR3 protein: CALGRTRVSYVQLGVLHTDKLIF. CDR3 DNA sequence: TGTGCTCTTGGGAGAACCAGGGTTTCCTACGTCCAACTGGGGGTTCTACACACCGATAAACTCATCTTT.